This T cell receptor beta chain comes out of a study of blood T cell repertoires in COVID-19. Study information: Acute and convalescent COVID-19 specimens originated in the United States, Italy and Spain. T cells, B-cell-depleted T cells, or PBMCs provided the cDNA or gDNA that served as material.

Original handling: Nucleated cell counts were estimated from reference gene primer amplification. Libraries were prepared by immunoSEQ multiplex PCR; TCRdb keeps only in-frame clonotypes and omits some of them. V and J calls and clone size are those listed in that table; D and trimming were worked out from the DNA. The sample carries some 260,000 clones, roughly 87% recorded once. The CDR3 runs to 15 residues. V trimming: 0 bases; J trimming: 4 bases; junction bases outside the gene matches: 5. CDR1 is SGHTA and CDR2 is FQGNSA in the germline V gene. The sequence derives from a man younger than 30 with active or convalescent COVID-19. Sequenced input: peripheral blood. The V and J genes are TRBV7-2 and TRBJ1-2; 7 bases agree with TRBD1. The CDR3, as DNA: TGTGCCAGCAGCTTAGCCCCCGGGACAGTCTATGGCTACACCTTC. It encodes CASSLAPGTVYGYTF.